This entry lists 20 T cell receptor beta chains sequenced from one sample in a study of STAT5B mutations in CD4+ large granular lymphocyte leukemia. The protocol was immunoSEQ multiplex PCR, while the TCRdb copy is restricted to in-frame clones and leaves out a portion. The repertoire includes about 21,000 clones, over 65% of them detected once, and approximately 31% sits in the top ten. Sequenced: CD4+ T cells from blood buffy coats. Receptor source: a human donor in good health.

The chain joins TRBV4-3 to TRBJ1-1, with no clear D. CDR3 length: 16 residues. V lost 1 base, J lost 0 bases, and 12 bases lay in between. Germline CDR1 LGHNA, CDR2 YSLEER. CDR3 region: CASSQGARGMNTEAFF. As DNA, the CDR3 is TGCGCCAGCAGCCAAGGGGCCCGGGGAATGAACACTGAAGCTTTCTTT.

The rearrangement uses TRBV5-1 and TRBJ1-4; 9 bases agree with TRBD1. The germline gives CDR1 SGHRS, CDR2 YFSETQ. The CDR3 contains 14 residues. The V segment lost 4 bases and the J segment 7 bases; nucleotides outside the gene matches: 5. CDR3: CASSRDREGEKLFF. DNA of the CDR3: TGCGCCAGCAGCAGGGACAGGGAAGGTGAAAAACTGTTTTTT.

This clone turned up a few times. CDR3 in DNA: TGTGCCAGCAGCTTAACTGGACAGATGAACACTGAAGCTTTCTTT. Amino acids: CASSLTGQMNTEAFF. The V and J genes are TRBV7-3 and TRBJ1-1, with D perhaps TRBD1 (6 bases). Trimming shortened V by 0 bases and J by 0 bases, and 8 bases separated the two germline ends. The CDR3 is 15 amino acids. Germline-derived CDR1 and CDR2 are SGHTA and FQGTGA.

The chain joins TRBV7-2 to TRBJ2-5; the match to TRBD1 covers 7 bases. J gave up 9 bases and V 4 bases, and 8 bases lay outside the gene matches. The V gene's germline CDR1 is SGHTA and CDR2 FQGNSA. The length of the CDR3 is 13 residues. DNA of the CDR3: TGTGCCAGCAGCTGGAGGACAGGAGACGCCCAGTACTTC. Its translation: CASSWRTGDAQYF.

This chain links TRBV28 with TRBJ2-2; perhaps TRBD2 as D (5 bases). CDR3 length: 15 residues. Germline loops: CDR1 MDHEN, CDR2 SYDVKM. Trimming left V 4 bases short and J 0 bases short, with 9 bases between. CDR3 nucleotides: TGTGCCAGCAGTTCCGGGATCACGAACACCGGGGAGCTGTTTTTT. It specifies CASSSGITNTGELFF.

The chain links TRBV19 to TRBJ2-7; no reliable D call. Germline lookup yields CDR1 LNHDA and CDR2 SQIVND (reference sequence). Trimming cost V 0 bases and J 0 bases, with 6 bases left between them. The length of the CDR3 is 14 residues. As DNA, the CDR3 is TGTGCCAGTAGTATAGACAGGAACTCCTACGAGCAGTACTTC. As protein: CASSIDRNSYEQYF. The entire variable domain, with the rest obtained from reference TRBV19 and TRBJ2-7, is as follows: DGGITQSPKYLFRKEGQNVTLSCEQNLNHDAMYWYRQDPGQGLRLIYYSQIVNDFQKGDIAEGYSVSREKKESFPLTVTSAQKNPTAFYLCASSIDRNSYEQYFGPGTRLTVT.

Turning to this clone: This sample also contains other DNA sequences that code for the same CDR3. The V call is TRBV4-3, the J call TRBJ1-4; D not certain. This CDR3 comprises 13 residues. CDR1 is LGHNA and CDR2 is YSLEER in the germline V gene. The germline V and J ends were trimmed by 1 base and 7 bases, with 7 bases remaining between them. The chain's CDR3 is CASSQVNGEKLFF. Here the CDR3 DNA reads TGCGCCAGCAGCCAAGTGAACGGTGAAAAACTGTTTTTT.

This clone was counted a single time. The chain has TRBV28 and TRBJ1-5; 10 bases are shared with TRBD1. Germline V CDR1 and CDR2: MDHEN, SYDVKM. This CDR3 comprises 14 residues. Losses at the gene ends were 5 bases for V and 9 bases for J; bases not matched to a gene: 7. CDR3 in amino acids: CASSVDRGGRPQHF. The CDR3 nucleotides are TGTGCCAGCAGTGTGGACAGGGGGGGTCGGCCCCAGCATTTT.

Only a few counts were recorded for this clone. The chain carries TRBV6-1 and TRBJ1-1; D might be TRBD1 (6 bases). The CDR3 runs to 12 residues. CDR1 MNHNS and CDR2 SASEGT come from the germline V gene. Trimming removed 0 bases at V and 7 bases at J, with 6 bases between. The DNA of the CDR3 is TGTGCCAGCAGTGAAGCCAGGGGTGAAGCTTTCTTT. This codes for CASSEARGEAFF.

V and J are TRBV19 and TRBJ1-5; D call uncertain. V lost 4 bases, J lost 6 bases, and 10 bases lay in between. Germline assignment: CDR1 LNHDA and CDR2 SQIVND (reference sequence). This CDR3 has 13 amino acids. CDR3 loop: CASSTGWAQPQHF. The DNA of the CDR3 is TGTGCCAGTAGTACGGGGTGGGCTCAGCCCCAGCATTTT.

The chain joins TRBV11-3 to TRBJ2-7; tentatively, D is TRBD1 or TRBD2 (5 bases each). The germline V gene encodes CDR1 SGHNT and CDR2 YENEEA. Trimming took 1 base from V and 3 from J, leaving 10 bases between them. The CDR3 is 14 residues long. For the CDR3, the DNA is TGTGCCAGCAGCTTAGTGCGAGGGGACTACGAGCAGTACTTC. This encodes CASSLVRGDYEQYF. Based on the CDR3 plus reference TRBV11-3 and TRBJ2-7, the full variable domain is EAGVVQSPRYKIIEKKQPVAFWCNPISGHNTLYWYLQNLGQGPELLIRYENEEAVDDSQLPKDRFSAERLKGVDSTLKIQPAELGDSAVYLCASSLVRGDYEQYFGPGTRLTVT.

The chain recombines TRBV2 with TRBJ2-2, with D hard to call. Trimming pared 3 bases from V and 0 bases from J, leaving 5 bases between. Germline V gives CDR1 SNHLY, CDR2 FYNNEI. CDR3 size: 14 residues. The CDR3 DNA sequence: TGTGCCAGCAGTGAGGCTACGAACACCGGGGAGCTGTTTTTT. Its translation is CASSEATNTGELFF.

In DNA, the CDR3 is TGTGCCACCAGCCGCGTAGACAGGAACTCCTACAATGAGCAGTTCTTC. Translating gives CATSRVDRNSYNEQFF. The genes are TRBV15 and TRBJ2-1, with TRBD1 as a possible D gene (6 bases). The germline V and J ends were trimmed by 5 bases and 0 bases, with 14 bases remaining between them. The CDR3 is 16 amino acids. In germline, CDR1 is LNHNV, CDR2 YYDKDF (reference sequence). Complete variable domain (other parts from reference TRBV15 and TRBJ2-1): DAMVIQNPRYQVTQFGKPVTLSCSQTLNHNVMYWYQQKSSQAPKLLFHYYDKDFNNEADTPDNFQSRRPNTSFCFLDIRSPGLGDTAMYLCATSRVDRNSYNEQFFGPGTRLTVL.

The chain links TRBV18 to TRBJ2-7; TRBD1 agrees at 9 bases. The V and J ends lost 4 bases and 3 bases, in that order; junction bases with no gene match: 7. Germline CDR1 reads KGHSH; CDR2 reads LQKENI. There are 15 residues in the CDR3. CDR3 DNA: TGTGCCAGCTCACTCGACAGGGGGTCGTACTACGAGCAGTACTTC. This translates into CASSLDRGSYYEQYF. Complete variable domain (other parts from reference TRBV18 and TRBJ2-7): NAGVMQNPRHLVRRRGQEARLRCSPMKGHSHVYWYRQLPEEGLKFMVYLQKENIIDESGMPKERFSAEFPKEGPSILRIQQVVRGDSAAYFCASSLDRGSYYEQYFGPGTRLTVT.

The CDR3, as DNA: TGTGCCAGCAGCTTGTGGGACAGATCGGATTATACGCAGTATTTT. This translates into CASSLWDRSDYTQYF. This sequence joins TRBV5-6 and TRBJ2-3, with 7 bases aligning to TRBD1. V shed 1 base, J shed 7 bases, and the junction held 9 bases outside the gene matches. CDR1 and CDR2 (germline): SGHDT, YYEEEE. CDR3 size: 15 residues.

The chain carries TRBV19 and TRBJ2-5; TRBD1 aligns across 7 bases. After removal of 4 bases from V and 2 bases from J, the junction contained 4 bases not matched to a gene. There are 14 residues in the CDR3. Germline V gene sequence: CDR1 LNHDA, CDR2 SQIVND (reference sequence). Here the CDR3 DNA reads TGTGCCAGTAGTACCCGACAGGGACAAGAGACCCAGTACTTC. Translation: CASSTRQGQETQYF.

The chain joins TRBV7-2 to TRBJ2-3; D might be TRBD2 (5 bases). The CDR3 covers 17 residues. V lost 3 bases to trimming and J lost 1 base, with 17 bases between them. Germline V gene data show CDR1 as SGHTA and CDR2 as FQGNSA. For the CDR3, the DNA is TGTGCCAGCAGCTTCAGCTCAGGCGTGCGGGGCACAGATACGCAGTATTTT. This translates into CASSFSSGVRGTDTQYF. The complete variable domain, with remaining parts taken from reference TRBV7-2 and TRBJ2-3, reads GAGVSQSPSNKVTEKGKDVELRCDPISGHTALYWYRQSLGQGLEFLIYFQGNSAPDKSGLPSDRFSAERTGGSVSTLTIQRTQQEDSAVYLCASSFSSGVRGTDTQYFGPGTRLTVL.

The genes are TRBV15 and TRBJ1-1; D is perhaps TRBD1 (6 bases). CDR1 is LNHNV, CDR2 YYDKDF, per germline (reference sequence). The length of the CDR3 is 13 residues. The V end lost 4 bases, the J end lost 4 bases, and 10 bases lay between the germline ends. The CDR3 DNA is TGTGCCACCAGCATCAGGGGATCCACTGAAGCTTTCTTT. This translates into CATSIRGSTEAFF.

The genes are TRBV5-5 and TRBJ2-3; tentatively, D is TRBD1 (5 bases). Per the germline V gene, CDR1 is SGHKS and CDR2 is YYEKEE (reference sequence). V dropped 4 bases and J dropped 1 base, with 13 bases sitting between them. CDR3 length: 15 residues. CDR3 DNA: TGTGCCAGCAGCGCGAACGACAGACGCACAGATACGCAGTATTTT. The encoded protein is CASSANDRRTDTQYF.

The chain links TRBV28 to TRBJ1-1; 9 nucleotides line up with TRBD1. This CDR3 has 14 residues. In germline, CDR1 is MDHEN, CDR2 SYDVKM. The V segment lost 5 bases and the J segment 11 bases; nucleotides outside the gene matches: 12. CDR3 coding DNA: TGTGCCAGCAGTCTCCCACACGACAGGGGGGATGCTTTCTTT. Amino acid sequence: CASSLPHDRGDAFF.